The sequence of this TCR beta chain was determined in a study of OX40 agonist ivuxolimab in advanced cancers. Study at large: Patients were treated with ivuxolimab, an agonistic anti-OX40 (CD134) antibody.

Profiled with immunoSEQ multiplex PCR; TCRdb holds only in-frame clones, not every one. The table has 30,000 to 35,000 clones, about nine tenths seen once. The sampling schedule covered blood at baseline, cycle 4 day 1, and cycle 7 day 1. As for this clone: The antigen is undetermined.

Findings and caveats of the study: Among the lowest peripheral clonal expansion occurred in 0.1-3.0 mg/kg partial responders. Relative to CD4+, CD8+ T cells held more expanded clones on average.

The source is an adult with an advanced solid tumor such as melanoma, head and neck, liver or kidney cancer. The material sequenced was CD4+ or CD8+ T cells sorted from blood, taken in a trial of the OX40 agonist ivuxolimab.

DNA for the CDR3: TGTGCCAGTAGTATGACAGGGAGTCCCTACGAGCAGTACTTC. Its protein is CASSMTGSPYEQYF. The V call is TRBV19, the J call TRBJ2-7; 7 bases match TRBD1. The ends lost 3 bases at V and 2 bases at J; junction bases unmatched: 4. The CDR3 is 14 residues long. Looked up from germline, CDR1 is LNHDA and CDR2 is SQIVND (reference sequence).